This TCR beta chain comes out of a study of blood T cell repertoires in COVID-19. For the study at large: The United States, Italy and Spain supplied acute and convalescent COVID-19 samples. T cells, B-cell-depleted T cells, or PBMCs provided the cDNA or gDNA that served as material.

In the original processing: For nucleated cells, counts were estimated from reference gene primer amplification. The protocol was immunoSEQ multiplex PCR, while the TCRdb copy is restricted to in-frame clones and leaves out a portion. That table supplies the V and J calls and clone size; D and trimming were determined from the DNA. The data contain about 190,000 clones, around nine tenths of them singletons. The CDR3 runs to 15 residues. Germline loops: CDR1 SGHNT, CDR2 YENEEA. Trimming stripped 4 bases from V and 4 bases from J, with 15 bases between. Sequencing was carried out using peripheral blood. The chain links TRBV11-3 to TRBJ2-3; weak D call: TRBD1 (6 bases). The sequence derives from a woman in her 40s who had recovered from COVID-19. The DNA of the CDR3 is TGTGCCAGCAGCTCCAGGGGTAGCGTCTCAGATACGCAGTATTTT. Translated: CASSSRGSVSDTQYF.